Here is one TCR beta chain with its context. The data originate from a study of graft-versus-host responses after intestinal transplantation. The table came from immunoSEQ multiplex PCR; TCRdb's copy has only in-frame clones and leaves some out. The table records about 38,000 clones, roughly 80% of them present only once. The CDR3 loop spans 16 amino acids. The receptor comes from a human patient who received an intestinal transplant, so some T cells may come from the graft donor. The chain couples TRBV12-2 to TRBJ2-3; TRBD2, the D gene given by the table, was not confirmed from the DNA. TRBV12-2 is flagged as a pseudogene. The sequenced sample was PBMCs, obtained about 1,000 days after transplant. CDR3 nucleotide sequence: TGTGCAAGTCGCTTAAATCGGCGGGCGGCCACAGATACGCAGTATTTT. Translating it yields CASRLNRRAATDTQYF.